The next 31 T cell receptor beta chains were all read from a single sample in a study of blood T cell repertoires in COVID-19. Profiled with immunoSEQ multiplex PCR; TCRdb holds only in-frame clones, not every one. The data contain 100,000 to 150,000 clones, approximately 81% of them singletons. Sequenced: peripheral blood. The receptors were sampled from a man in his sixties with acute or convalescent COVID-19.

The chain combines TRBV9 with TRBJ2-1, with 10 bases fitting TRBD2. Unmatched junction bases numbered 12, after V lost 0 bases and J lost 15 bases. The germline CDR1 and CDR2 sequences are SGDLS and YYNGEE. This CDR3 contains 15 residues. The CDR3 spells CASSVGSSGRGSLFF. Here the CDR3 DNA reads TGTGCCAGCAGCGTAGGTTCTAGCGGGAGAGGGTCCCTGTTCTTC.

The J gene is TRBJ1-3, the V gene TRBV10-2; unclear D gene. V was cut by 2 bases and J by 4 bases, with 15 bases left in between. The CDR3 contains 16 residues. Per the germline V gene, CDR1 is WSHSY and CDR2 is SAAADI. The CDR3 sequence is CASSEGLGAGGNTIYF. DNA for the CDR3: TGCGCCAGCAGTGAGGGGCTCGGTGCGGGCGGAAACACCATATATTTT.

The V gene is TRBV5-1, the J gene TRBJ1-2; 8 nucleotides line up with TRBD1. Germline V CDR1 and CDR2: SGHRS, YFSETQ. Trimming cost V 3 bases and J 5 bases; bases outside gene matches: 9. CDR3 length equals 15 residues. CDR3 residues: CASSSFGQGAYGYTF. For the CDR3, the DNA is TGCGCCAGCAGCTCCTTCGGACAGGGAGCATATGGCTACACCTTC.

The CDR3: CASSSRGRGGDEQYF. Here the CDR3 DNA reads TGTGCCAGCAGCTCAAGAGGGCGGGGAGGAGACGAGCAGTACTTC. This chain joins TRBV11-2 and TRBJ2-7; D might be TRBD2 (6 bases). V shed 4 bases and J shed 5 bases, with 18 bases lying between them. The CDR3 contains 15 residues. The germline V gene has CDR1 SGHAT and CDR2 FQNNGV.

The chain links TRBV29-1 to TRBJ1-2; TRBD1 might be the D (5 bases). Trimming cost V 1 base and J 7 bases, with 13 bases left between them. This CDR3 contains 13 residues. Germline-derived CDR1 and CDR2 are SQVTM and ANQGSEA. CDR3 residues: CSVEVSVGAGYTF. For the CDR3, the DNA is TGCAGCGTTGAAGTTTCTGTAGGGGCTGGCTACACCTTC.

This clone was detected a few times. DNA of the CDR3: TGTGCCAGCAGCTTAGCGGCGGGGGGAGTCAACGAGCAGTACTTC. Protein product: CASSLAAGGVNEQYF. The chain uses TRBV11-2 and TRBJ2-7; the match to TRBD2 covers 8 bases. From germline, CDR1 is SGHAT and CDR2 FQNNGV. Trimming took 1 base from V and 5 from J; bases not matched to a gene: 7. There are 15 residues in the CDR3.

This clone turned up a few times. The V and J genes are TRBV27 and TRBJ1-6; a weak D match, TRBD1 (5 bases). CDR3 length: 17 amino acids. Per germline, CDR1 MNHEY and CDR2 SMNVEV (reference sequence). V was cut by 6 bases and J by 1 base, with 16 bases left in between. CDR3: CASSYRFQASYNSPLHF. CDR3 nucleotides: TGTGCCAGCAGCTACAGGTTTCAAGCGTCCTATAATTCACCCCTCCACTTT.

The V call is TRBV5-1, the J call TRBJ2-2; TRBD1 aligns across 7 bases. Per the germline V gene, CDR1 is SGHRS and CDR2 is YFSETQ. CDR3 size: 15 residues. V gave up 4 bases and J gave up 2 bases; unmatched junction bases: 5. CDR3 DNA sequence: TGCGCCAGCAGCCAGCAGGGGGAAAACACCGGGGAGCTGTTTTTT. This gives the protein CASSQQGENTGELFF.

The chain employs TRBV5-1 and TRBJ1-6, with TRBD1 matching 7 bases. With V trimmed by 4 bases and J by 7 bases, 14 bases remained unmatched. The CDR3 is 17 residues long. CDR1 and CDR2 (germline): SGHRS, YFSETQ. CDR3 region: CASSLRRGGGANSPLHF. The CDR3 DNA reads as TGCGCCAGCAGCCTACGGCGAGGAGGGGGCGCAAATTCACCCCTCCACTTT.

The chain has TRBV18 and TRBJ2-5, with a weak D call TRBD1 (6 bases). Per the germline V gene, CDR1 is KGHSH and CDR2 is LQKENI. CDR3 length equals 15 residues. The germline V and J ends were trimmed by 2 bases and 5 bases, with 15 bases remaining between them. The CDR3 spells CASSPSAGVRETQYF. The CDR3 coding sequence is TGTGCCAGCTCACCATCCGCAGGGGTGCGGGAGACCCAGTACTTC.

This clone was seen only a few times. This rearrangement joins TRBV4-1 to TRBJ2-7; D is perhaps TRBD2 (6 bases). Trimming cost V 4 bases and J 5 bases, with 18 bases left between them. Germline CDR1 and CDR2: MGHRA and YSYEKL. The CDR3 sequence is 15 residues long. CDR3 region: CASSLGGLPFDEQYF. DNA for the CDR3: TGCGCCAGCAGCCTCGGGGGACTCCCGTTCGACGAGCAGTACTTC.

Points on this clone: The junction does not match germline at one end; this may be a read error. V usage is TRBV7-2 and J usage is TRBJ2-3; a weak D match, TRBD2 (6 bases). Germline V lookup: CDR1 SGHTA, CDR2 FQGNSA. The CDR3 has 15 residues. The DNA for the CDR3 is TGTGCCAGCACCTTAGGAGGGTCTAGCACAGATACGCAGTATTTT. Translation gives CASTLGGSSTDTQYF.

The chain is built from TRBV10-3 and TRBJ2-7; 9 nucleotides align to TRBD2. Germline-derived CDR1 and CDR2 are ENHRY and SYGVKD. This CDR3 comprises 11 residues. V lost 10 bases and J lost 5; bases outside the gene matches: 3. The CDR3 nucleotides read TGTGCCACGAGCGGGGGGCACGAGCAGTACTTC. As protein: CATSGGHEQYF.

The chain is built from TRBV25-1 and TRBJ2-3; 11 positions match TRBD2. The CDR3 extends over 17 amino acids. Germline V gives CDR1 MGHDK, CDR2 SYGVNS. Trimming at V came to 4 bases and at J to 7 bases, leaving 13 bases not matched to a gene. The CDR3 DNA is TGTGCCAGCAGTGCAGGCGAACTAGCGGGAGTTTTGAATACGCAGTATTTT. It translates to CASSAGELAGVLNTQYF.

The sample holds a few counts of this clone. The J gene is TRBJ2-3, the V gene TRBV14, with 8 bases identical to TRBD2. The CDR3 has 16 amino acids. The V and J ends lost 3 bases and 7 bases, in that order; junction bases with no gene match: 12. Germline CDR1 reads SGHDN; CDR2 reads FVKESK. The CDR3 nucleotides read TGTGCCAGCAGCCAGATTCAAAGCGGGGGACTAAATACGCAGTATTTT. Translated: CASSQIQSGGLNTQYF.

Concerning this clone itself: At one end, the junction sequence differs from germline, possibly due to a read error. The CDR3 coding sequence is TGTGCCAGCAGCGTAACAGGAGCCACTGAAGCTTTCTTT. Residues: CASSVTGATEAFF. J is TRBJ1-1 and V is TRBV7-3, with D possibly TRBD1 on 5 matching bases. The CDR3 is 13 amino acids. Germline V lookup: CDR1 SGHTA, CDR2 FQGTGA. The complete variable domain, with remaining parts taken from reference TRBV7-3 and TRBJ1-1, reads GAGVSQTPSNKVTEKGKYVELRCDPISGHTALYWYRQSLGQGPEFLIYFQGTGAADDSGLPNDRFFAVRPEGSVSTLKIQRTERGDSAVYLCASSVTGATEAFFGQGTRLTVV.

This clone was detected only a few times. The chain uses TRBV5-5 and TRBJ1-5; D not certain. Germline V gene lookup returns CDR1 SGHKS and CDR2 YYEKEE (reference sequence). Trimming shortened V by 4 bases and J by 0 bases, and 8 bases separated the two germline ends. The CDR3 extends over 14 amino acids. The CDR3 is CASSEQYSNQPQHF. CDR3 nucleotides: TGTGCCAGCAGCGAACAATATAGCAATCAGCCCCAGCATTTT. Full variable domain (outside the CDR3, taken from reference TRBV5-5 and TRBJ1-5): DAGVTQSPTHLIKTRGQQVTLRCSPISGHKSVSWYQQVLGQGPQFIFQYYEKEERGRGNFPDRFSARQFPNYSSELNVNALLLGDSALYLCASSEQYSNQPQHFGDGTRLSIL.

V gene TRBV5-1 combines with J gene TRBJ1-1; D perhaps matches TRBD1 (5 bases). CDR3 length equals 15 residues. From germline, CDR1 is SGHRS and CDR2 YFSETQ. The germline V and J ends were trimmed by 5 bases and 4 bases, with 18 bases remaining between them. The CDR3 loop reads CASRRSAQGGTEAFF. CDR3 nucleotide sequence: TGCGCCAGCAGGAGGTCGGCCCAGGGTGGCACTGAAGCTTTCTTT.

The chain uses TRBV2 and TRBJ1-5; D is uncertain. The germline V gene encodes CDR1 SNHLY and CDR2 FYNNEI. The CDR3 extends over 13 amino acids. V lost 6 bases and J lost 0, with 6 bases in between. CDR3 nucleotides: TGTGCCAGCAGAACAGATAGCAATCAGCCCCAGCATTTT. Translating it yields CASRTDSNQPQHF.

The V gene is TRBV24-1, the J gene TRBJ2-2; 9 nucleotides match TRBD1. The CDR3 loop spans 11 amino acids. V dropped 10 bases and J dropped 13; count of bases not matched to a gene: 6. Per the germline V gene, CDR1 is KGHDR and CDR2 is SFDVKD. This CDR3 is CATLGTGRLFF. The CDR3 nucleotides read TGTGCCACTCTAGGGACAGGGCGGCTGTTTTTT.

The sample holds one count of this clone. The rearrangement uses TRBV5-1 and TRBJ2-7; 11 bases fit TRBD2. CDR3 length equals 15 residues. Germline V gene data show CDR1 as SGHRS and CDR2 as YFSETQ. Germline trimming cut 3 bases from V and 9 bases from J; bases unmatched to any gene: 11. The CDR3 bases are TGCGCCAGCAGCTCAGTGACTAGCGGGGATCGTACGCAGTACTTC. The encoded protein is CASSSVTSGDRTQYF.

The chain recombines TRBV5-6 with TRBJ2-4; D perhaps matches TRBD2 (6 bases). Germline V CDR1 and CDR2: SGHDT, YYEEEE. The CDR3 runs to 15 residues. V dropped 6 bases and J dropped 14 bases, with 27 bases sitting between them. CDR3 sequence (DNA): TGTGCCAGCATCCTCGGACCCCTAGAAGGAGGGGAGGAGTACTTC. This gives the protein CASILGPLEGGEEYF.

The V call is TRBV5-1, the J call TRBJ2-3; TRBD2 matches at 10 bases. CDR3 length: 18 amino acids. V was clipped by 1 base and J by 6 bases; unmatched bases: 14. The germline V gene has CDR1 SGHRS and CDR2 YFSETQ. The CDR3 region has the DNA TGCGCCAGCAGCTTGCATCCTGGCTCTAGCGGGGGTGGGGATACGCAGTATTTT. Translating it yields CASSLHPGSSGGGDTQYF.

This clone was seen a few times. The rearrangement uses TRBV5-8 and TRBJ2-7, with 13 positions matching TRBD2. The CDR3 contains 18 residues. Germline V gene sequence: CDR1 SGHTS, CDR2 YDEGEE. V shed 4 bases and J 3 bases; nucleotides not matched to a gene: 13. For the CDR3, the DNA is TGTGCCAGCAGCCTCGGGGGCTCTAGGACTAGCGGGGGCTACGAGCAGTACTTC. This encodes CASSLGGSRTSGGYEQYF. Complete variable domain (other parts from reference TRBV5-8 and TRBJ2-7): EAGVTQSPTHLIKTRGQQATLRCSPISGHTSVYWYQQALGLGLQFLLWYDEGEERNRGNFPPRFSGRQFPNYSSELNVNALELEDSALYLCASSLGGSRTSGGYEQYFGPGTRLTVT.

This clone was recorded once. This rearrangement joins TRBV15 to TRBJ2-5; 8 bases agree with TRBD2. The V segment lost 5 bases and the J segment 1 base; nucleotides outside the gene matches: 6. The CDR3 has 15 residues. The germline V gene has CDR1 LNHNV and CDR2 YYDKDF (reference sequence). In DNA, the CDR3 is TGTGCCACCAGCCAGACGGCGGGGGGCCAAGAGACCCAGTACTTC. Translation: CATSQTAGGQETQYF.

The gene calls are TRBV30 and TRBJ1-1; 7 bases line up with TRBD1. The CDR3 loop spans 15 amino acids. The ends lost 5 bases at V and 4 bases at J; junction bases unmatched: 13. Germline V gene data show CDR1 as GTSNPN and CDR2 as SVGIG (reference sequence). In DNA, the CDR3 is TGTGCCTGGGACCTTTACAGGGGACGGAGCACTGAAGCTTTCTTT. Translating it yields CAWDLYRGRSTEAFF. Drawing the rest from reference TRBV30 and TRBJ1-1, the complete variable domain is SQTIHQWPATLVQPVGSPLSLECTVEGTSNPNLYWYRQAAGRGLQLLFYSVGIGQISSEVPQNLSASRPQDRQFILSSKKLLLSDSGFYLCAWDLYRGRSTEAFFGQGTRLTVV.

This rearrangement joins TRBV11-2 to TRBJ2-5; TRBD1 agrees at 7 bases. Germline V gene sequence: CDR1 SGHAT, CDR2 FQNNGV. The J segment lost 2 bases and the V segment lost 4 bases, leaving 7 bases of the junction unmatched. There are 15 residues in the CDR3. The CDR3 protein is CASSWGGQVQETQYF. CDR3 DNA sequence: TGTGCCAGCAGCTGGGGTGGACAGGTACAAGAGACCCAGTACTTC.

In its sample, this clone was seen a few times. The rearrangement links TRBV29-1 to TRBJ1-2; D remains ambiguous. Germline values: CDR1 SQVTM, CDR2 ANQGSEA. The V end lost 4 bases, the J end lost 3 bases, and 9 bases lay between the germline ends. The CDR3 totals 12 residues. CDR3 protein: CSVGSPDYGYTF. The CDR3 DNA reads as TGCAGCGTTGGGTCTCCAGACTATGGCTACACCTTC.

V and J are TRBV6-1 and TRBJ2-7; a weak D match, TRBD2 (5 bases). V lost 3 bases, J lost 4 bases, and 13 bases lay in between. There are 14 residues in the CDR3. In germline, CDR1 is MNHNS, CDR2 SASEGT. In DNA, the CDR3 is TGTGCCAGCAGTGAGGCAGATTGGACTTACGAGCAGTACTTC. It specifies CASSEADWTYEQYF.

The chain joins TRBV3-1 (or the pseudogene TRBV3-2) to TRBJ2-5, with D unclear. Trimming took off 2 bases at V and 0 bases at J, with 4 bases between the two ends. CDR1 LGHDT and CDR2 YNNKEL come from the germline V gene (reference sequence). The CDR3 is 13 amino acids. Written as DNA, the CDR3 is TGTGCCAGCAGCCAACAGAACCAAGAGACCCAGTACTTC. Translated, it gives CASSQQNQETQYF.

This chain connects TRBV18 to TRBJ1-4; D perhaps matches TRBD1 (6 bases). Between the trimmed V and J ends, which lost 4 bases and 13 bases, there was a span of 13 bases. Germline CDR1 and CDR2: KGHSH and LQKENI. This CDR3 is 12 amino acids long. The CDR3 here is CASSQSDSLLFF. CDR3 coding DNA: TGTGCCAGCTCACAATCGGACAGCCTACTGTTTTTT.